The following is a T cell receptor (beta chain) sequence with its context. No antigen is known for it. At one boundary the junction diverges from the germline segment, which might be a read error. This entry belongs to a study of Ad26.COV2.S vaccination and SARS-CoV-2 variants. Study-wide results and limits: Assessments of TCR breadth and depth may have underestimated the total T cell responses. Spike-specific TCR breadth was greater in vaccine than placebo recipients. Reportedly, after vaccination the spike-specific CD8+ and CD4+ T cell responses displayed substantial breadth.

TCRdb's copy holds only in-frame clones and misses some; the assay was immunoSEQ multiplex PCR. The sample gives just over 350,000 clones, 92% of which show up once; about 3.8% is in the top ten. This CDR3 is 12 amino acids long. Germline lookup yields CDR1 MDHEN and CDR2 SYDVKM. This sample comprised peripheral blood, obtained after recovery from COVID-19. The chain has TRBV28 and TRBJ2-5, with D perhaps TRBD2 (6 bases). This TCR came from a human donor who had recovered from COVID-19. The CDR3: CASIGLQETQYF. DNA of the CDR3: TGTGCAAGCATCGGACTACAAGAGACCCAGTACTTC.